Below are 13 T cell receptor beta chains sequenced from a single sample in a study of T cells after yellow fever vaccination. TCRdb passed the 5' RACE reads through MiXCR, listing each CDR3 protein once. This repertoire shows around 590,000 distinct CDR3 sequences, 9% to 15% found once; its top ten account for around 14%. The starting material was PBMCs, obtained on the day of the yellow fever booster vaccination. The source is a man between 25 and 39 years old who received the YFV17D yellow fever vaccine.

This clonotype came up a few times. This chain joins TRBV29-1 and TRBJ2-3; D is perhaps TRBD1 (6 bases). Germline CDR1 is SQVTM and CDR2 is ANQGSEA. V was shortened by 8 bases and J by 4 bases, with 13 bases between the two germline ends. This CDR3 is built from 12 residues. The CDR3 loop reads CSTTDSPDTQYF. CDR3 bases: TGCAGCACCACGGACAGCCCAGATACGCAGTATTTT.

This sequence joins TRBV7-2 and TRBJ2-5, with D possibly matching TRBD1 (6 bases). Trimming cost V 7 bases and J 4 bases, with 22 bases left between them. Germline V lookup: CDR1 SGHTA, CDR2 FQGNSA. The CDR3 contains 16 residues. CDR3 nucleotides: TGTGCCAGCACCGAATTCGGGACAATCACCAGAGAGACCCAGTACTTC. It is translated as CASTEFGTITRETQYF. The full variable domain, rest sourced from reference TRBV7-2 and TRBJ2-5, is GAGVSQSPSNKVTEKGKDVELRCDPISGHTALYWYRQSLGQGLEFLIYFQGNSAPDKSGLPSDRFSAERTGGSVSTLTIQRTQQEDSAVYLCASTEFGTITRETQYFGPGTRLLVL.

This clonotype was seen a handful of times. The V call is TRBV29-1, the J call TRBJ2-3; D not certain. CDR3 length: 13 residues. V lost 4 bases to trimming and J lost 6 bases, with 14 bases between them. Germline loops: CDR1 SQVTM, CDR2 ANQGSEA. In DNA form, the CDR3 reads TGCAGCGTTGTAGGTAGCACTTTGGATACGCAGTATTTT. This encodes CSVVGSTLDTQYF.

V and J are TRBV5-6 and TRBJ1-2; D gene ambiguous. V lost 0 bases to trimming and J lost 3 bases, with 9 bases between them. From germline, CDR1 is SGHDT and CDR2 YYEEEE. The CDR3 runs 14 residues. The CDR3 nucleotides read TGTGCCAGCAGCTTGGAAGGGCCTGACTATGGCTACACCTTC. Translating it yields CASSLEGPDYGYTF.

This clonotype is a singleton in its sample. This sequence joins TRBV6-5 and TRBJ1-4; D not certain. CDR1 and CDR2 (germline): MNHEY, SVGAGI. The CDR3 sequence is 14 residues long. Trimming stripped 3 bases from V and 1 base from J, with 6 bases between. This CDR3 is CASSYEGTNEKLFF. The CDR3 coding sequence is TGTGCCAGCAGTTATGAGGGAACTAATGAAAAACTGTTTTTT.

This clonotype was observed many times. A read error may produce the germline difference seen at one junction end. This sequence joins TRBV5-1 and TRBJ2-6; maybe TRBD1 (5 bases). CDR1 and CDR2 from the germline V gene are SGHRS and YFSETQ. CDR3 size: 15 residues. The chain's CDR3 is CASSQRGSGANVLTF. The DNA for the CDR3 is TGTGCCAGCAGTCAAAGGGGATCTGGGGCCAACGTCCTGACTTTC.

V usage is TRBV4-3 and J usage is TRBJ2-1; D is uncertain. The CDR3 loop spans 12 amino acids. Germline loops: CDR1 LGHNA, CDR2 YSLEER. The V end was cut by 0 bases, the J end by 10 bases, with 7 bases between. The CDR3 spells CASSQDYGEQFF. As DNA, the CDR3 is TGCGCCAGCAGCCAAGATTACGGGGAGCAGTTCTTC.

The sample holds a few counts of this clonotype. This chain links TRBV30 with TRBJ2-1; the D is unclear. Germline values: CDR1 GTSNPN, CDR2 SVGIG (reference sequence). The CDR3 is 15 amino acids. Trimming removed 0 bases at V and 2 bases at J, with 11 bases between. Written as DNA, the CDR3 is TGTGCCTGGAGTGTACAGAAGTCCACCTACAATGAGCAGTTCTTC. Amino acids: CAWSVQKSTYNEQFF.

This clonotype was found a few times. The chain uses TRBV20-1 and TRBJ2-7, with unresolved D. Germline CDR1 is DFQATT and CDR2 is SNEGSKA (reference sequence). The V and J ends lost 4 bases and 5 bases respectively, with 15 bases between them. CDR3 size: 13 residues. The CDR3 nucleotides read TGCAGTGCTACGGCCCTTAAGAGGAACGAGCAGTACTTC. It is translated as CSATALKRNEQYF.

This chain uses TRBV2 with TRBJ2-5, with D uncertain. Looked up from germline, CDR1 is SNHLY and CDR2 is FYNNEI. V lost 7 bases, J lost 5 bases, and 11 bases lay in between. The CDR3 length is 12 residues. In DNA form, the CDR3 reads TGTGCCAGCAAGGCTCCCGGGGAGACCCAGTACTTC. This sequence encodes CASKAPGETQYF.

J is TRBJ2-3 and V is TRBV6-1; the match to TRBD2 covers 11 bases. V shed 5 bases, J shed 0 bases, and the junction held 4 bases outside the gene matches. This CDR3 region has 16 residues. From germline, CDR1 is MNHNS and CDR2 SASEGT. CDR3 in amino acids: CASSTVAGGSTDTQYF. CDR3 DNA: TGTGCCAGCAGTACCGTAGCGGGAGGGAGCACAGATACGCAGTATTTT.

There are a few counts of this clonotype. This chain connects TRBV27 to TRBJ2-5; the D gene is possibly TRBD2 (6 bases). The CDR3 has 15 amino acids. Germline CDR1 reads MNHEY; CDR2 reads SMNVEV (reference sequence). V lost 3 bases, J lost 3 bases, and 14 bases lay in between. The chain's CDR3 is CASSLRDHQKETQYF. For the CDR3, the DNA is TGTGCCAGCAGTTTGCGGGACCACCAAAAAGAGACCCAGTACTTC.

The chain links TRBV12-3 or TRBV12-4 to TRBJ1-2; tentative D call: TRBD1 (5 bases). This CDR3 is 14 amino acids long. Trimming cost V 5 bases and J 6 bases, with 16 bases left between them. The CDR3 sequence is CASSTNPTVHGYTF. CDR3 nucleotides: TGTGCCAGCAGTACTAATCCGACAGTCCATGGCTACACCTTC.